This T cell receptor (beta chain) was observed in a study of T cell responses to AZD1222 COVID-19 vaccine. Overall study results and limits: Baseline antibody screening turned up just five to seven seropositive AZD1222 recipients. Close to half of all spike-specific TCRs reportedly target regions of the variants that are unmutated.

The data were produced by immunoSEQ multiplex PCR, yet TCRdb's version contains in-frame clones alone and is incomplete. The sample has fewer than 85,000 clones, nearly 90% seen once. This clone was seen a single time. The target antigen is unknown. The CDR3 spans 15 residues. Trimming took 3 bases from V and 2 from J; bases not matched to a gene: 6. In germline, CDR1 is LNHDA, CDR2 SQIVND (reference sequence). The material sequenced was peripheral blood, taken 28 days after the second AZD1222 dose. V usage is TRBV19 and J usage is TRBJ1-1; TRBD1 matches 7 bases. The sequence was obtained from an adult who received the AZD1222 COVID-19 vaccine. Written as DNA, the CDR3 is TGTGCCAGTAGTATCTGGGACAGAGGAAACACTGAAGCTTTCTTT. Its translation: CASSIWDRGNTEAFF.